This T cell receptor beta chain was sequenced during a study of shared clonotypes between healthy human individuals. Study-level background: The study enrolled a couple of women and a few men aged 18 to 49.

TCRdb's copy holds only in-frame clones and misses some; the assay was immunoSEQ multiplex PCR. This table has around 2,000,000 clones, approximately 94% appearing once. The CDR3 spans 14 residues. The germline V gene has CDR1 SGHDT and CDR2 YYEEEE. J lost 3 bases, V lost 5 bases, and 8 bases had no gene match. As for this clone: The target antigen is unknown.

Selected positively for CCR7 and CD45RO-negative, naive CD8 cells excluded terminally differentiated effector memory CD45RA+ cells. Findings and caveats of the study: Since donors were few, the genetic and exposure-history diversity represented was limited.

This rearrangement joins TRBV5-6 to TRBJ2-7, with TRBD1 matching over 7 bases. The sequencing input was naive CD8+ T cells from PBMCs. The receptor's source is a man between 18 and 29 years old in good health. Some clones in this sample may be carry-over from other donors' samples. CDR3 amino acids: CASRLRQGIYEQYF. CDR3 nucleotides: TGTGCCAGCAGACTACGACAGGGAATCTACGAGCAGTACTTC.